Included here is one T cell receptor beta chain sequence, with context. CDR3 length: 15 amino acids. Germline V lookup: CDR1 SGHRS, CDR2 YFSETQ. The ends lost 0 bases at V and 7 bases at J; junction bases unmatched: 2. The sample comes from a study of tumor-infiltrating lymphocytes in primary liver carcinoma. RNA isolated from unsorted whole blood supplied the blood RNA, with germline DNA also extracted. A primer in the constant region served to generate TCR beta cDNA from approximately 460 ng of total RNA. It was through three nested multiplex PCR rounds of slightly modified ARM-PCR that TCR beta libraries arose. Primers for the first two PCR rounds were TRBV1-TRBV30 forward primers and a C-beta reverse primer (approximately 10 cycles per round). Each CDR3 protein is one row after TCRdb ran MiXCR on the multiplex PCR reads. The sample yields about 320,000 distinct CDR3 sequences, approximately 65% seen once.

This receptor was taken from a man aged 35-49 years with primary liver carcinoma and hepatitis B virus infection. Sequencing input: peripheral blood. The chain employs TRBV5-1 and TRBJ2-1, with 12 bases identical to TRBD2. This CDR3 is CASSLVGTSGNEQFF. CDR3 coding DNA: TGCGCCAGCAGCTTGGTTGGGACTAGCGGGAATGAGCAGTTCTTC.